These 5 T cell receptor beta chains came from one sample sequenced in a study of OX40 agonist ivuxolimab in advanced cancers. The method was immunoSEQ multiplex PCR; TCRdb's version includes in-frame clones alone and lacks a portion of them. The sample lists fewer than 70,000 clones, about 79% seen once, with around 1.7% in the top ten. Material: CD4+ or CD8+ T cells sorted from blood, obtained in a trial of the OX40 agonist ivuxolimab. These receptors all come from an adult with an advanced solid tumor such as melanoma, head and neck, liver or kidney cancer.

V usage is TRBV19 and J usage is TRBJ1-1; D is ambiguous. Germline-derived CDR1 and CDR2 are LNHDA and SQIVND (reference sequence). V shed 3 bases and J shed 1 base, with 3 bases lying between them. This CDR3 comprises 12 residues. CDR3 sequence: CASSMGNTEAFF. The CDR3, as DNA: TGTGCCAGTAGTATGGGGAACACTGAAGCTTTCTTT.

This clone appeared a single time. This chain links TRBV7-2 with TRBJ2-1; perhaps TRBD2 as D (5 bases). The CDR3 contains 16 residues. Germline V gene lookup returns CDR1 SGHTA and CDR2 FQGNSA. Trimming stripped 5 bases from V and 4 bases from J, with 18 bases between. This chain's CDR3 is CASSVRSGAAYNEQFF. CDR3 nucleotide sequence: TGTGCCAGCAGCGTCCGAAGTGGAGCGGCTTACAATGAGCAGTTCTTC.

The chain couples TRBV30 to TRBJ2-7; D assignment may be TRBD1 or TRBD2 (6 bases each). The CDR3 is 16 residues long. Germline values: CDR1 GTSNPN, CDR2 SVGIG (reference sequence). V was clipped by 0 bases and J by 0 bases, with 15 bases between them. CDR3 DNA: TGTGCCTGGAGTGTCTGGGGGCTAGCGAGCTCCTACGAGCAGTACTTC. This translates into CAWSVWGLASSYEQYF.

The chain recombines TRBV7-9 with TRBJ1-2; weak D call: TRBD1 (6 bases). Germline loops: CDR1 SEHNR, CDR2 FQNEAQ (reference sequence). CDR3 length: 13 residues. Deletions cut 5 bases from V and 13 bases from J, with 20 bases between. Here the CDR3 reads CASSLRDGGGCTF. DNA of the CDR3: TGTGCCAGCAGCCTCCGGGACGGGGGCGGTTGCACCTTC.

The rearrangement joins TRBV7-2 to TRBJ2-5; 11 bases agree with TRBD2. Germline loops: CDR1 SGHTA, CDR2 FQGNSA. CDR3 length: 14 residues. Trimming at V came to 6 bases and at J to 4 bases, leaving 4 bases not matched to a gene. The CDR3 here is CASSRSGRGETQYF. CDR3 bases: TGTGCCAGCAGTCGTAGCGGGAGGGGAGAGACCCAGTACTTC.